This T cell receptor (beta chain) appears in the sequencing data of a study of cytomegalovirus exposure and HLA in healthy donors (dated by TCRdb to the late 2010s). About the study as a whole: According to an earlier analysis of 450 to 650 of the donors, about 179 million T cells yielded over 100 million unique TCR beta sequences and more than 250 Gb of sequence data. An early release that covered roughly 600 HLA-typed donors contained around 300 gigabases of sequencing data and tens of millions of unique TCR sequences. Of the roughly 420 genotyped donors, 65% to 90% were placed in the genetic ancestry cluster associated with self-reported Caucasian donors. The study aimed to test whether signatures of past pathogen exposure could be identified by cataloging public T cell receptors. Using immunosequencing, the study profiled T cell repertoires from 666 subjects and related those repertoires to cytomegalovirus serostatus. Along with the roughly 670-subject first cohort, a separate validation cohort of over a hundred different subjects was used. To predict cytomegalovirus infection status, the study brought together high-throughput TCR immunosequencing, statistical association of individual TCRs with disease status, and machine learning. A later analysis re-examined previously published TCR beta repertoires from just over 650 donors and added high-resolution HLA genotyping to investigate patterns of TCR occurrence. Rather than using new phenotypic data, the later analysis identified candidate immune exposures from TCR beta sequences and from how often those sequences occurred across donors. An earlier analysis of approximately 500 of the donors applied high-throughput TCR beta sequencing to assess whether each TCR beta V gene segment acted as functional or pseudogenic. Donor age, sex, ethnicity and CMV serostatus were compiled alongside the repertoire data. A later genetic analysis took genome-wide SNP genotypes for about three fifths of the roughly 670 donors and used that subset as a discovery cohort. All discovery cohort repertoires had been generated using a single sequencing platform. Class I and class II HLA loci were covered by the typing at four-digit resolution. The number of donors typed differed by locus, with about 629-630 for A, B, C, DRB1 and DQB1, roughly 520 for DQA1, 600 to 610 for DPA1, and 400 to 490 for DPB1. Roughly 5 DR-DQ haplotypes were handled as single units for association and clustering, since linkage in the cohort was strong. Across around 400 genotyped donors of the cohort, an average of about 240,000 unique TCR beta nucleotide sequences per donor were sequenced, and roughly a sixth of those sequences were non-productive. Study-wide conclusions, independent of this receptor: A later genetic analysis associated a missense DCLRE1C variant with V-gene and J-gene trimming of TCR beta chains, and an independent cohort replicated the association. The authors suggested that the approach could potentially be extended to other disease states and immunological phenotypes. Because HLA typing was unavailable for some donors at each locus, only the typed subset was used in association tests. The classifier was reported to diagnose cytomegalovirus status with high specificity and sensitivity in both the original and validation cohorts. The sequencing pipeline was judged likely to have produced a cluster of highly shared sequence variants as a technical artifact. Linkage disequilibrium might explain the correlated functional status among segregating V segments, but an unknown experimental factor could not be ruled out. Most CMV-associated TCR beta chains appeared to be HLA-restricted in a later analysis, and the HLA associations seemed to be driven largely by CMV exposure. Because the 87-base-pair reads could not distinguish some IMGT-functional V segments, including TRBV6-2 and TRBV6-3, those segments were excluded. In a later analysis, TCR association rates were found to vary across HLA loci, with the most associated TCRs seen for DRB1 alleles and the fewest for HLA-C alleles. According to a later analysis, parvovirus B19, influenza, CMV and Epstein-Barr virus appeared linked to several top co-occurrence clusters. For the cohort, immune exposure information was limited to CMV serostatus. Because counts were too low, about 18 rarely observed V segments, including chromosome 9 orphons, were excluded from the earlier analysis of some 540 of the donors. Assigning TCR associations to individual alleles was difficult when HLA alleles, especially DR and DQ, strongly co-occurred. In a later genetic analysis, fewer N-insertions in productive TCRs were reported among donors in an Asian-associated ancestry cluster than the approximately 710-donor mean. The presence/absence analyses assumed that sequencing depth was roughly uniform across donors, and that assumption may not be true. At a false discovery rate of 0.05, a later analysis linked about 16,000 TCR beta sequences to specific HLA alleles. In an earlier analysis of a few hundred of the donors, most TCR beta V segments were observed in productive rearrangements about 87% or about 30% of the time, broadly matching IMGT annotations. In vitro tests confirmed that three of the cytomegalovirus-associated TCR beta chains recognize cytomegalovirus antigens. A further reported finding was that TCR beta sequences accurately predicted the HLA-A and HLA-B alleles for most subjects in the first cohort. The cohort was sequenced for TCR beta chains only, and without alpha or paired-chain data the features that could be detected were limited. The study gave a list of around 170 TCR beta chains associated with cytomegalovirus. Across donors, most TCR sequences were observed very rarely, whereas some public TCRs were present in many individuals. Compared with equally common non-associated chains, HLA-associated TCR beta chains in a later analysis were more clonally expanded and had lower generation probabilities.

Sequences SGHNT (CDR1) and YYREEE (CDR2) are obtained from the germline V gene (reference sequence). The CDR3, from cysteine to phenylalanine, totals 18 residues. Only CDR3 DNA remains: 54 bases, in frame from the first base. Clipping removes 4 bases from V and 0 bases from J, with 14 as the unmatched junction base count. The method behind the library was the immunoSEQ multiplex PCR assay. A mixture of 60 forward primers for TCR Vbeta segments and 13 reverse primers for TCR Jbeta segments was used in the multiplex PCR. The CDR3 region of rearranged TCR beta genes was amplified from genomic DNA with a multiplex PCR assay. Amplified TCR beta libraries were sequenced as 87-base-pair reads on the Illumina HiSeq System. The original methods were these. A later analysis counted tens of millions of unique TCR beta chains across the 670 or so repertoires, and roughly 11 million of these chains were shared by at least two donors. Raw reads were error-corrected and collapsed into unique sequences by a nearest-neighbor algorithm in which closely related sequences were merged to remove PCR and sequencing errors. CDR3 sequences were aligned to IMGT reference sequences to assign V, D and J gene segments. For a sequence to be retained, at least a six-nucleotide match to both a V gene segment and a J gene segment was required. A rearrangement was called productive if the CDR3 had no stop codons and remained in frame with V and J, and every other rearrangement was called non-productive. CDR3 was defined by IMGT convention, running from the second conserved V-encoded cysteine to the conserved J-encoded phenylalanine. The earlier analysis of about 640 of the donors excluded any sequence lacking an unambiguous match to a single V gene segment. In an earlier analysis of 587 of the donors, V segments were called functional above 56.7% productive rearrangements and were called segregating when the between-donor standard deviation exceeded 5%. A statistical classification framework was built to diagnose cytomegalovirus status from the catalog of TCR beta chain sequences. In a later analysis, V and J genes were assigned by comparing TCR nucleotide sequences against IMGT/GENE-DB human TR gene sequences. In a later analysis, CDR3 sequences and most-parsimonious VDJ recombination scenarios were assigned using the TCRdist pipeline. A later analysis defined each TCR beta chain by its CDR3 amino acid sequence plus V-gene family, and excluded reads lacking a unique V-gene family. As a way to deal with suspected cross-contamination and a sequencing artifact, a later analysis dropped 450 to 700 nucleotide sequences that were highly shared and had low generation probability. A later analysis calculated a clonal expansion index for each public chain from normalized within-repertoire ranks of inferred template counts. In a later analysis, generation probabilities were computed with a VDJ recombination model fitted to out-of-frame rearrangements, and the resulting probabilities were checked against IGoR. In a later analysis, TCR-TCR, TCR-HLA and TCR-CMV co-occurrence was scored with hypergeometric tests, and a repertoire-size bias correction was applied to TCR pairs. To estimate false discovery rates, a later analysis permuted the HLA or CMV assignments 20 times. A later analysis grouped co-occurring TCRs with DBSCAN, adding TCRdist sequence similarity when clustering within HLA-allele-positive subsets. Co-occurrence clustering excluded repertoires with fewer than 30,000 or more than 120,000 public chains, plus five with anomalous nucleotide sharing. In TCRdb, the immuneACCESS table is reduced to in-frame sequences with V and J assigned. These tables do not hold every clone; where another copy was compared, an unresolved V gene accounts for under half, and the others remain unexplained. That table gives V, J and clone size, and the DNA gave D and trimming. Across this sample there are some 180,000 clones, with just over 75% seen only once. The top ten clonotypes cover 3.7% of the sample.

To note about this clone: Its antigen remains unidentified. Base qualities are not provided; no much larger clone lies one nucleotide away.

The cohort was made up of roughly 670 healthy bone marrow donors. At the time of sampling, all cohort members were nominally healthy, though unrecorded immune exposures were likely present. The donor was CMV seropositive and was included in the group of some 290 seropositive cohort members. A peripheral blood sample was provided by each donor, and peripheral blood mononuclear cells were used for TCR beta sequencing. Genomic DNA was extracted from the blood cell samples with the Qiagen DNeasy Blood Extraction Kit. Recombination connected TRBV5-4 to TRBJ2-3, and 7 bases in between align with TRBD1. The TCR originated in a woman aged 55-69 years in good health and CMV-seropositive. Input material: PBMCs. Here the CDR3 is given as CASSAGTAQRVSTDTQYF. The bases are TGTGCCAGCAGCGCTGGGACAGCCCAACGAGTGAGCACAGATACGCAGTATTTT.